Each of the 19 T cell receptor beta chains below was sequenced from the same sample in a study of siplizumab effects on memory and regulatory T cells. Sequenced by immunoSEQ multiplex PCR; TCRdb stores in-frame clones only, minus some. The sample records roughly 100,000 clones, more than 85% being singletons. Sequenced material: CD4+ T cells sorted from blood. The source is a human donor in good health.

The V and J genes are TRBV5-6 and TRBJ2-5, with 10 positions matching TRBD2. Germline CDR1 and CDR2: SGHDT and YYEEEE. The CDR3 totals 18 residues. The junction had 12 bases not matched to a gene; V was cut back by 2 bases and J by 2 bases. Written as DNA, the CDR3 is TGTGCCAGCAGCTTTCGTCAAAGCGGGAGGGGAACACAAGAGACCCAGTACTTC. As protein: CASSFRQSGRGTQETQYF.

The genes are TRBV5-1 and TRBJ2-3; 8 nucleotides line up with TRBD1. Germline V lookup: CDR1 SGHRS, CDR2 YFSETQ. The J segment lost 6 bases and the V segment lost 3 bases, leaving 15 bases of the junction unmatched. The CDR3 has 17 residues. In DNA form, the CDR3 reads TGCGCCAGCAGCTCTGGACACGGGACAGGCCTGTCGGATACGCAGTATTTT. Translated, it gives CASSSGHGTGLSDTQYF.

This clone was observed a single time. The chain couples TRBV6-6 to TRBJ1-2, with D possibly matching TRBD1 (6 bases). Trimming removed 4 bases from V and 4 bases from J, with 13 bases in between. Per germline, CDR1 MNHNY and CDR2 SVGAGI (reference sequence). The CDR3 has 14 residues. Written as DNA, the CDR3 is TGTGCCAGCAGTTCACAAACAGGGTTCTATGGCTACACCTTC. Encoded protein: CASSSQTGFYGYTF.

This rearrangement joins TRBV4-1 to TRBJ1-1; D gene unclear. This CDR3 is built from 14 residues. Germline V gene lookup returns CDR1 MGHRA and CDR2 YSYEKL. Trimming cost V 1 base and J 3 bases, with 9 bases left between them. CDR3 DNA sequence: TGCGCCAGCAGCCAAGCTTACGAGGACACTGAAGCTTTCTTT. This gives the protein CASSQAYEDTEAFF.

The chain couples TRBV6-5 to TRBJ1-1; perhaps TRBD1 as D (5 bases). Germline V CDR1 and CDR2: MNHEY, SVGAGI. V was shortened by 7 bases and J by 1 base, with 13 bases between the two germline ends. CDR3 length equals 14 residues. The CDR3 DNA sequence: TGTGCCAGCAAGCTTCACAGGAAGAACACTGAAGCTTTCTTT. Its translation: CASKLHRKNTEAFF.

The chain joins TRBV5-4 to TRBJ2-7; TRBD2 matches 10 bases. J gave up 3 bases and V 4 bases, and 7 bases lay outside the gene matches. The CDR3 loop spans 15 amino acids. Germline V CDR1 and CDR2: SGHNT, YYREEE (reference sequence). The CDR3 DNA reads TGTGCCAGCAGCACGGGCGGGACTAGCGTCTACGAGCAGTACTTC. It translates to CASSTGGTSVYEQYF.

The chain recombines TRBV27 with TRBJ2-7, with a tentative D call TRBD1 (6 bases). The CDR3 is made up of 16 amino acids. V lost 6 bases and J 6 bases, leaving 24 bases between the germline ends. CDR1 and CDR2 (germline): MNHEY, SMNVEV (reference sequence). The CDR3 region is CASRISTGSSVREQYF. CDR3 coding DNA: TGTGCCAGCAGGATTTCGACAGGTTCTTCGGTCCGCGAGCAGTACTTC.

This clone was recorded once. The genes are TRBV5-1 and TRBJ1-4, with 8 bases aligning to TRBD1. The length of the CDR3 is 17 residues. Germline-derived CDR1 and CDR2 are SGHRS and YFSETQ. V lost 4 bases to trimming and J lost 8 bases; unmatched junction nucleotides: 16. CDR3 sequence reads: CASSPRKRQGIREKLFF. Here the CDR3 DNA reads TGCGCCAGCAGCCCACGGAAGCGACAGGGGATTAGAGAAAAACTGTTTTTT.

This clone was seen more than once but under ten times. In nucleotides, the CDR3 is TGTGCCTGGAGTGCCGGGACAGGGGGAGGTACGCAGTATTTT. This gives the protein CAWSAGTGGGTQYF. This chain connects TRBV30 to TRBJ2-3; 11 bases are a match to TRBD1. Germline values: CDR1 GTSNPN, CDR2 SVGIG (reference sequence). The CDR3 contains 14 residues. J was trimmed by 8 bases and V by 1 base; bases with no gene match: 5.

The sample holds one count of this clone. The DNA of the CDR3 is TGTGCCAGCAGTTTCCGCGACAGGGGATGGGACAATGAGCAGTTCTTC. Translated: CASSFRDRGWDNEQFF. This chain connects TRBV21-1 to TRBJ2-1; the DNA was not compared with TRBD1, the D call given in the table. TRBV21-1 constitutes a pseudogene. The CDR3 length is 16 residues.

V usage is TRBV4-1 and J usage is TRBJ2-2; D call uncertain. Deletions cut 1 base from V and 3 bases from J, with 9 bases between. Germline CDR1 reads MGHRA; CDR2 reads YSYEKL. The CDR3 covers 15 residues. DNA for the CDR3: TGCGCCAGCAGCCAAGTACCGGTTTACACCGGGGAGCTGTTTTTT. It translates to CASSQVPVYTGELFF.

The chain employs TRBV7-8 and TRBJ2-3; D gene ambiguous. Trimming cost V 6 bases and J 1 base, with 17 bases left between them. Germline V gene data show CDR1 as SGHVS and CDR2 as FQNEAQ. The CDR3 is 16 residues long. The CDR3 spells CASRASFLVRTDTQYF. The CDR3 DNA follows: TGTGCCAGCAGAGCTAGTTTCCTCGTGCGCACAGATACGCAGTATTTT.

V usage is TRBV28 and J usage is TRBJ2-2; D is possibly TRBD1 (6 bases). The CDR3 length is 15 residues. The V end was cut by 6 bases, the J end by 7 bases, with 18 bases between. CDR1 is MDHEN and CDR2 is SYDVKM in the germline V gene. The chain's CDR3 is CASSRAGALIGELFF. The CDR3 DNA follows: TGTGCCAGCAGCCGGGCAGGGGCGTTGATCGGGGAGCTGTTTTTT. Supplemented by reference TRBV28 and TRBJ2-2, the full variable domain reads DVKVTQSSRYLVKRTGEKVFLECVQDMDHENMFWYRQDPGLGLRLIYFSYDVKMKEKGDIPEGYSVSREKKERFSLILESASTNQTSMYLCASSRAGALIGELFFGEGSRLTVL.

The chain employs TRBV18 and TRBJ2-1, with D hard to call. The V end lost 5 bases, the J end lost 5 bases, and 10 bases lay between the germline ends. This CDR3 spans 13 amino acids. The germline gives CDR1 KGHSH, CDR2 LQKENI. The CDR3: CASSTPGDNEQFF. The CDR3 DNA sequence: TGTGCCAGCTCAACCCCCGGAGACAATGAGCAGTTCTTC.

This clone was counted once. The V gene is TRBV29-1, the J gene TRBJ1-5, with D perhaps matching TRBD1 (6 bases). The germline V and J ends were trimmed by 6 bases and 7 bases, with 13 bases remaining between them. CDR3 length: 12 residues. Germline lookup yields CDR1 SQVTM and CDR2 ANQGSEA. CDR3 DNA: TGCAGCGTCGGAACAGGGTCACAGCCCCAGCATTTT. Protein: CSVGTGSQPQHF.

The rearrangement joins TRBV5-4 to TRBJ1-1; a possible D gene is TRBD1 (5 bases). CDR3 length: 12 residues. Per the germline V gene, CDR1 is SGHNT and CDR2 is YYREEE (reference sequence). The V end lost 2 bases, the J end lost 5 bases, and 7 bases lay between the germline ends. The CDR3 loop reads CASSLSGTEAFF. CDR3 nucleotide sequence: TGTGCCAGCAGCTTATCAGGGACTGAAGCTTTCTTT.

DNA for the CDR3: TGTGCCAGCAGCCGATATTCTGAACAGTTCTTC. It specifies CASSRYSEQFF. The chain links TRBV6-5 to TRBJ2-1; D not resolved. The V end was cut by 6 bases, the J end by 13 bases, with 13 bases between. Germline loops: CDR1 MNHEY, CDR2 SVGAGI. The length of the CDR3 is 11 residues.

The V gene is TRBV7-3, the J gene TRBJ2-3; D gene uncertain. This CDR3 spans 13 amino acids. The germline gives CDR1 SGHTA, CDR2 FQGTGA. V lost 5 bases to trimming and J lost 5 bases, with 11 bases between them. The CDR3 loop reads CASSIGPIDTQYF. The DNA for the CDR3 is TGTGCCAGCAGCATCGGGCCGATAGATACGCAGTATTTT. Full variable domain (rest looked up from reference TRBV7-3 and TRBJ2-3): GAGVSQTPSNKVTEKGKYVELRCDPISGHTALYWYRQSLGQGPEFLIYFQGTGAADDSGLPNDRFFAVRPEGSVSTLKIQRTERGDSAVYLCASSIGPIDTQYFGPGTRLTVL.

This clone was picked up a small number of times. The CDR3 protein is CASSLRMETQYF. DNA for the CDR3: TGTGCCAGCAGCTTAAGAATGGAGACCCAGTACTTC. This rearrangement joins TRBV7-9 to TRBJ2-5, with unresolved D. The ends were cut back, 2 bases at V and 5 bases at J, with 6 bases in the middle. Germline CDR1 SEHNR, CDR2 FQNEAQ (reference sequence). The CDR3 sequence is 12 residues long.